This T cell receptor beta chain was sequenced in a study of cytomegalovirus exposure and HLA in healthy donors. Overall study results and limits: Later examination showed HLA-associated TCR beta chains had greater clonal expansion than equally common others. Several of the most significant clusters appeared, in a later analysis, to be linked to common viral pathogens.

A multiplex PCR was run with 60 Vbeta primers and 13 Jbeta primers. Clones were read by immunoSEQ multiplex PCR, and TCRdb kept only the in-frame ones, dropping some. The ten most abundant clones cover 1% of a sample with approximately 110,000 clones. A word on this clone: Its antigen is still unknown. The junction does not match germline at one end; this may be a read error.

This CDR3 contains 11 residues. Germline V gives CDR1 GTSNPN, CDR2 SVGIG (reference sequence). This receptor was identified in a man aged 18 to 30 in good health and CMV-seronegative. The sequenced sample was PBMCs. The chain links TRBV30 to TRBJ1-1; D ambiguous. The CDR3 region is CAWSVLNELHF. The DNA for the CDR3 is TGTGCCTGGAGTGTCCTTAACGAGCTGCACTTT. Supplemented by reference TRBV30 and TRBJ1-1, the full variable domain reads SQTIHQWPATLVQPVGSPLSLECTVEGTSNPNLYWYRQAAGRGLQLLFYSVGIGQISSEVPQNLSASRPQDRQFILSSKKLLLSDSGFYLCAWSVLNELHFGQGTRLTVV.